What follows are 9 T cell receptor beta chains derived from one specimen sequenced in a study of CD8 T cells in Susac syndrome. Reverse transcription of about 0.5 to 1 ug RNA used random hexamers. Each CDR3 protein is one row after TCRdb ran MiXCR on the immunoSEQ multiplex PCR reads. In the table there are approximately 130,000 distinct CDR3 sequences, about 93% of which are singletons. The sequenced sample was CD8+ T cells from PBMCs. These receptors originate from a human donor with multiple sclerosis.

V is TRBV5-4 and J is TRBJ1-4; D is unclear. The V and J ends lost 0 bases and 3 bases respectively, with 6 bases between them. The CDR3 contains 14 residues. Looked up from germline, CDR1 is SGHNT and CDR2 is YYREEE (reference sequence). This CDR3 is CASSLDEPNEKLFF. CDR3 coding DNA: TGTGCCAGCAGCTTGGACGAACCTAATGAAAAACTGTTTTTT.

Only one count was recorded for this clonotype. The J gene is TRBJ2-2, the V gene TRBV7-6; D unresolved. Germline CDR1 and CDR2: SGHVS and FNYEAQ. The CDR3 has 17 residues. Between the trimmed V and J ends, which lost 1 base and 3 bases, there was a span of 15 bases. CDR3 loop: CASSLEAIAGYTGELFF. The CDR3, as DNA: TGTGCCAGCAGCTTAGAGGCAATCGCTGGGTACACCGGGGAGCTGTTTTTT.

V and J are TRBV30 and TRBJ2-1; D is possibly TRBD1 or TRBD2 (5 bases each). This CDR3 spans 15 amino acids. The germline gives CDR1 GTSNPN, CDR2 SVGIG (reference sequence). V lost 2 bases to trimming and J lost 3 bases, with 14 bases between them. CDR3 loop: CAWSHMGRNYNEQFF. The DNA of the CDR3 is TGTGCCTGGAGTCACATGGGACGAAACTACAATGAGCAGTTCTTC.

V gene TRBV7-2 combines with J gene TRBJ2-7, with D hard to call. The CDR3 contains 14 residues. The germline V and J ends were trimmed by 0 bases and 2 bases, with 8 bases remaining between them. Germline CDR1 and CDR2: SGHTA and FQGNSA. This CDR3 is CASSLAGFPYEQYF. The CDR3 DNA follows: TGTGCCAGCAGCTTAGCGGGATTCCCCTACGAGCAGTACTTC.

CDR3 residues: CASSIREGKTQYF. The CDR3 DNA reads as TGTGCCAGCAGTATCCGGGAGGGCAAGACCCAGTACTTC. This chain connects TRBV2 to TRBJ2-5, with 8 bases aligning to TRBD2. CDR3 size: 13 residues. V lost 5 bases to trimming and J lost 6 bases; unmatched junction nucleotides: 5. In germline, CDR1 is SNHLY, CDR2 FYNNEI.

V and J are TRBV19 and TRBJ1-5, with a possible D match to TRBD1 (6 bases). The CDR3 totals 13 residues. CDR1 and CDR2 from the germline V gene are LNHDA and SQIVND (reference sequence). The V gene lost 6 bases and the J gene lost 6 bases, with 12 bases spanning the gap. The CDR3 is CASSLQGAQPQHF. In DNA, the CDR3 is TGTGCCAGTAGCCTACAGGGAGCTCAGCCCCAGCATTTT.

V is TRBV20-1 and J is TRBJ2-1, with D perhaps TRBD1 or TRBD2 (5 bases each). The CDR3 runs to 13 residues. The V end was cut by 3 bases, the J end by 8 bases, with 14 bases between. Looked up from germline, CDR1 is DFQATT and CDR2 is SNEGSKA (reference sequence). In DNA form, the CDR3 reads TGCAGTGCTAGGGGACCACTAAGCCATGAGCAGTTCTTC. Protein sequence: CSARGPLSHEQFF.

This sequence joins TRBV30 and TRBJ2-1; D is unclear. Trimming pared 2 bases from V and 1 base from J, leaving 9 bases between. Per germline, CDR1 GTSNPN and CDR2 SVGIG (reference sequence). The CDR3 totals 14 residues. DNA for the CDR3: TGTGCCTGGAGTATCTTTTCTTCCTACAATGAGCAGTTCTTC. Translation: CAWSIFSSYNEQFF.

The genes are TRBV7-9 and TRBJ2-1; no definite D call. CDR3 length equals 10 residues. Germline loops: CDR1 SEHNR, CDR2 FQNEAQ (reference sequence). Between the trimmed V and J ends, which lost 7 bases and 8 bases, there was a span of 6 bases. CDR3 in amino acids: CASKDDEQFF. As DNA, the CDR3 is TGTGCCAGCAAAGACGATGAGCAGTTCTTC.